This is a list of T cell receptor beta chains from one sample in a study of neoadjuvant nivolumab and ipilimumab in lung cancer. Here immunoSEQ multiplex PCR was the method, and the copy in TCRdb shows in-frame clones only, minus some. Of 3,300 or so clones listed, about 91% are singletons. Material: tumor tissue, obtained after neoadjuvant nivolumab, alone or with ipilimumab, at or shortly before surgery. The receptor set was obtained from an adult with non-small cell lung cancer. Each CDR3 is given with its conserved first and last residue. Each record gives: J gene, D gene, V gene, clone size, CDR3 protein, CDR3 DNA. The D gene is left open where the match is weak. Part of the rows lack a size; the others show once, few, many or a class for expanded clones.

>TRBJ1-5|NA|TRBV12-5|NA
CASGFGGDQPQHF
TGTGCTAGTGGTTTCGGGGGCGATCAGCCCCAGCATTTT
>TRBJ2-2|TRBD2|TRBV6-1|NA
CASSAGLAGNTGELFF
TGTGCCAGCAGTGCCGGACTAGCGGGAAACACCGGGGAGCTGTTTTTT
>TRBJ1-2|NA|TRBV25-1|few
CASSEWNLQNYGYTF
TGTGCCAGCAGTGAATGGAACCTCCAGAACTATGGCTACACCTTC
>TRBJ2-3|TRBD1|TRBV5-1|NA
CASSIQGAVRGDTQYF
TGCGCCAGCAGCATACAGGGGGCTGTCCGCGGGGATACGCAGTATTTT
>TRBJ2-3|TRBD2|TRBV2|NA
CASSEALAGSTDTQYF
TGTGCCAGCAGTGAAGCGCTAGCGGGGAGCACAGATACGCAGTATTTT
>TRBJ1-5|NA|TRBV5-6|NA
CASSDTGDNQPQHF
TGTGCCAGCAGCGACACAGGAGATAATCAGCCCCAGCATTTT
>TRBJ1-1|TRBD1|TRBV6-4|NA
CASSAGQGENTEAFF
TGTGCCAGCAGCGCCGGACAGGGGGAGAACACTGAAGCTTTCTTT
>TRBJ1-2|TRBD1|TRBV2|once
CASSGTGGNYGYTF
TGTGCCAGCAGTGGGACAGGGGGAAACTATGGCTACACCTTC
>TRBJ2-3|NA|TRBV5-1|NA
CASTTGPRDTQYF
TGCGCCAGTACAACAGGGCCACGAGATACGCAGTATTTT
>TRBJ1-2|NA|TRBV19|NA
CASSIRINYGYTF
TGTGCCAGTAGTATAAGGATTAACTATGGCTACACCTTC
>TRBJ2-5|NA|TRBV5-5|once
CASSEIGGWETQYF
TGTGCCAGCAGCGAAATAGGGGGTTGGGAGACCCAGTACTTC
>TRBJ2-1|NA|TRBV9|NA
CASSVAWSSYNEQFF
TGTGCCAGCAGCGTAGCCTGGAGCTCCTACAATGAGCAGTTCTTC
>TRBJ2-5|NA|TRBV27|NA
CASSPQAPGVQETQYF
TGTGCCAGCAGTCCCCAAGCACCGGGGGTCCAAGAGACCCAGTACTTC
>TRBJ2-7|TRBD1|TRBV9|once
CASSVSTGANSYEQYF
TGTGCCAGCAGCGTCTCCACAGGGGCCAACTCCTACGAGCAGTACTTC
>TRBJ2-3|NA|TRBV5-1|NA
CASSWAPQGVTDTQYF
TGCGCCAGCAGCTGGGCTCCACAGGGTGTGACAGATACGCAGTATTTT
>TRBJ1-5|NA|TRBV7-2|NA
CASSPRSGSQPQHF
TGTGCCAGCAGTCCGCGGTCGGGTAGTCAGCCCCAGCATTTT